A selection of T cell receptor beta chains follows, all from one sample in a study of regulatory T cells in long-lasting Graves disease. TCRdb analysed the multiplex PCR reads with MiXCR anew, one entry per CDR3 protein. The sample yields approximately 540,000 distinct CDR3 sequences, around 11% seen once. The sample was also reused in another study, on T cells in Graves' hyperthyroidism and ophthalmopathy.

The sample consisted of peripheral blood mononuclear cells (PBMCs), taken at new diagnosis, from a patient treated with antithyroid drugs. These receptor sequences come from a woman aged 25-40 years with Graves disease. Both conserved end residues are part of each CDR3. The order of the fields is V gene, clone size, D gene, J gene, CDR3 protein, CDR3 DNA. The D gene is left open where the match is weak. Clone size, where shown, is once, few, many, or a class for clones that have expanded.

>TRBV29-1|.|.|TRBJ1-1
CSVPTPNTEAFF
TGCAGCGTCCCGACCCCGAACACTGAAGCTTTCTTT
>TRBV12-3/TRBV12-4|.|.|TRBJ2-1
CASSNTGTNNEQFF
TGTGCCAGCAGTAACACAGGGACGAACAATGAGCAGTTCTTC
>TRBV11-2|many|TRBD1|TRBJ2-3
CASSPNRDRAQYF
TGTGCCAGCAGCCCCAACCGGGACAGGGCACAGTATTTT
>TRBV18|.|.|TRBJ2-7
CASSPLARVAHEQYF
TGTGCCAGCTCACCACTGGCCAGGGTTGCCCACGAGCAGTACTTC
>TRBV5-1|many|.|TRBJ1-1
CASSFVPGIANTEAFF
TGCGCCAGCAGCTTTGTTCCCGGGATTGCGAACACTGAAGCTTTCTTT
>TRBV9|many|.|TRBJ2-5
CASSTRGDRLETQYF
TGTGCCAGCAGCACTAGGGGGGACCGTTTGGAGACCCAGTACTTC
>TRBV7-2|many|.|TRBJ2-1
CASSLDGHNEQFF
TGTGCCAGCAGCTTAGACGGACACAATGAGCAGTTCTTC
>TRBV24-1|few|.|TRBJ2-3
CATSDNRQGTDTQYF
TGTGCCACCAGTGACAATCGACAGGGCACAGATACGCAGTATTTT
>TRBV6-1|.|.|TRBJ1-1
CASKGGENTEAFF
TGTGCCAGCAAGGGAGGAGAGAACACTGAAGCTTTCTTT
>TRBV28|many|TRBD2|TRBJ2-7
CASKLAGFSYEQYF
TGTGCCAGCAAACTAGCGGGATTCTCCTACGAGCAGTACTTC